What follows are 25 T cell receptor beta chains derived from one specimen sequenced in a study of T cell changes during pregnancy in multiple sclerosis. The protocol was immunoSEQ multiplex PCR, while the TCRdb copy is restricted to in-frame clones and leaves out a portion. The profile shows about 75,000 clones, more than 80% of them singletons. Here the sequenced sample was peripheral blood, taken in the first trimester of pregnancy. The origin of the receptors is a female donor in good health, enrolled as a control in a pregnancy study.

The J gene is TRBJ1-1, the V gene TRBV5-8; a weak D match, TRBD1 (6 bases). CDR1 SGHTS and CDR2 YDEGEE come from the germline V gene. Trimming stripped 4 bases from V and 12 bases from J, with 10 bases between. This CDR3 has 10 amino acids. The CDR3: CASSHQGTFF. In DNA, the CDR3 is TGTGCCAGCAGCCACCAGGGGACTTTCTTT.

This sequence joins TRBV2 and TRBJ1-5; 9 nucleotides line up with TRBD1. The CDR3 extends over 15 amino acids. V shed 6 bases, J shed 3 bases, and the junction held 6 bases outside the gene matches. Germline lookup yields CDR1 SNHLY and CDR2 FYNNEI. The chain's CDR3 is CASRGDRADNQPQHF. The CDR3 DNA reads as TGTGCCAGCAGGGGGGACAGGGCCGACAATCAGCCCCAGCATTTT.

CDR3 residues: CASRARQGAYNEQFF. The CDR3 region has the DNA TGTGCCAGCAGGGCGAGACAGGGGGCCTACAATGAGCAGTTCTTC. The chain employs TRBV6-5 and TRBJ2-1; 9 positions agree with TRBD1. The V gene end was trimmed by 6 bases and the J gene end by 2 bases; junction bases not matched to a gene: 5. The CDR3 length is 15 residues. From germline, CDR1 is MNHEY and CDR2 SVGAGI.

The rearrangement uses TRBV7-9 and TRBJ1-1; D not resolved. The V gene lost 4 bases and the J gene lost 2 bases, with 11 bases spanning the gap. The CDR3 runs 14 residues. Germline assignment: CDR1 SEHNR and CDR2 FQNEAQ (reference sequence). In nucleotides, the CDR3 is TGTGCCAGCAGCTATTCCCGTTCTAACACTGAAGCTTTCTTT. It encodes CASSYSRSNTEAFF.

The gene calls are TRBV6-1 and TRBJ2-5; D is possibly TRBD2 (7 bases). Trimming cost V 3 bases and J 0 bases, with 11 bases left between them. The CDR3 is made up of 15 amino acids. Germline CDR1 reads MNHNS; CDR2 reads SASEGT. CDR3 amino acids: CASSDLRGHQETQYF. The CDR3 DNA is TGTGCCAGCAGTGACCTGCGGGGGCACCAAGAGACCCAGTACTTC.

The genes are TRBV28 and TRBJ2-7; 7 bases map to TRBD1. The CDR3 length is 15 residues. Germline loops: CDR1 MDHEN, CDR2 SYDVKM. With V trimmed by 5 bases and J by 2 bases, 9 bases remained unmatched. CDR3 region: CASSGGRGNPYEQYF. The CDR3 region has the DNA TGTGCCAGCAGTGGGGGCAGGGGGAATCCCTACGAGCAGTACTTC. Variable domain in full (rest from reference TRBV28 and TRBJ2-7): DVKVTQSSRYLVKRTGEKVFLECVQDMDHENMFWYRQDPGLGLRLIYFSYDVKMKEKGDIPEGYSVSREKKERFSLILESASTNQTSMYLCASSGGRGNPYEQYFGPGTRLTVT.

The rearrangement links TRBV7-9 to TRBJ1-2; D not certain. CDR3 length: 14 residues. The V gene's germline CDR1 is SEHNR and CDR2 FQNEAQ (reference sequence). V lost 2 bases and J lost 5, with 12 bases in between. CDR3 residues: CASSLSGPSYGYTF. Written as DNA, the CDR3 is TGTGCCAGCAGCTTATCAGGTCCCTCATATGGCTACACCTTC.

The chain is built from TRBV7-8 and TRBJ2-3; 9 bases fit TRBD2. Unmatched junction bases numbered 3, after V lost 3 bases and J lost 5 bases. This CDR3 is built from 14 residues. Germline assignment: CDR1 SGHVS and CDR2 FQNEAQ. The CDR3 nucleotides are TGTGCCAGCAGCTTCCAGCGGGAGGAAGATACGCAGTATTTT. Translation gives CASSFQREEDTQYF. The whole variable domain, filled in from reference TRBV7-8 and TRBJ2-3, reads GAGVSQSPRYKVAKRGQDVALRCDPISGHVSLFWYQQALGQGPEFLTYFQNEAQLDKSGLPSDRFFAERPEGSVSTLKIQRTQQEDSAVYLCASSFQREEDTQYFGPGTRLTVL.

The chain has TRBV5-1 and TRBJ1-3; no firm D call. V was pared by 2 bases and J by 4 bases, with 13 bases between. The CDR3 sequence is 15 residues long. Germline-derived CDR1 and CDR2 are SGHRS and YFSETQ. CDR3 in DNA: TGCGCCAGCAGCTTAACGGGGTCGATCGGAAACACCATATATTTT. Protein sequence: CASSLTGSIGNTIYF.

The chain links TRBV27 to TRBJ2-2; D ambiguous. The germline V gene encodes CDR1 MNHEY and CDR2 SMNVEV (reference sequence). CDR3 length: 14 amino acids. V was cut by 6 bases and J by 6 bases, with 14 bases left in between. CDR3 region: CASRVRIVAGELFF. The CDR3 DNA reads TGTGCCAGCAGGGTTAGAATTGTAGCCGGGGAGCTGTTTTTT.

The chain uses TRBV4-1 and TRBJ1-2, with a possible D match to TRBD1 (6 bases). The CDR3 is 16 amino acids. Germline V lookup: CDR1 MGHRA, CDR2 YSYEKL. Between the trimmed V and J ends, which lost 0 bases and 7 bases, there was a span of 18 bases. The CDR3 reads CASSQEEGTGSGGYTF. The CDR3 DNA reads TGCGCCAGCAGCCAAGAAGAGGGAACAGGGTCGGGTGGCTACACCTTC.

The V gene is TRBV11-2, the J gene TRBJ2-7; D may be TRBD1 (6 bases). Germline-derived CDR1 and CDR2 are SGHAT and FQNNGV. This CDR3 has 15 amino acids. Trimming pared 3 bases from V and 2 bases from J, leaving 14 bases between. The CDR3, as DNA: TGTGCCAGCAGCTTTTCACGGGACATTGCCTACGAGCAGTACTTC. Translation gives CASSFSRDIAYEQYF.

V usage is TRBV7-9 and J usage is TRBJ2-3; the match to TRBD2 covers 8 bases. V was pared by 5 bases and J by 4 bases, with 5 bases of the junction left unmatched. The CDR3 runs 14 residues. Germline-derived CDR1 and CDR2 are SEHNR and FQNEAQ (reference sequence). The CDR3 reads CASSPAGVADTQYF. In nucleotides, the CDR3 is TGTGCCAGCAGCCCAGCGGGAGTAGCAGATACGCAGTATTTT. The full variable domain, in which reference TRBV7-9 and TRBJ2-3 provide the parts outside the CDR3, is DTGVSQNPRHKITKRGQNVTFRCDPISEHNRLYWYRQTLGQGPEFLTYFQNEAQLEKSRLLSDRFSAERPKGSFSTLEIQRTEQGDSAMYLCASSPAGVADTQYFGPGTRLTVL.

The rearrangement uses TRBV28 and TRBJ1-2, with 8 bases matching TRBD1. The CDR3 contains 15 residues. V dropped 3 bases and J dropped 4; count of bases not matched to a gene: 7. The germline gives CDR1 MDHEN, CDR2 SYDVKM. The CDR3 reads CASSFPPGGVYGYTF. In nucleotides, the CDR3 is TGTGCCAGCAGTTTCCCTCCAGGGGGCGTCTATGGCTACACCTTC.

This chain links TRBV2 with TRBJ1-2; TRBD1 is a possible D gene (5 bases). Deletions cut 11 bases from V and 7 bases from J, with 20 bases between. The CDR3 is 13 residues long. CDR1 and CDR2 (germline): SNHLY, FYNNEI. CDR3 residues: CAGHASGKGGYTF. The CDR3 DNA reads TGTGCCGGTCACGCGTCAGGGAAGGGTGGCTACACCTTC.

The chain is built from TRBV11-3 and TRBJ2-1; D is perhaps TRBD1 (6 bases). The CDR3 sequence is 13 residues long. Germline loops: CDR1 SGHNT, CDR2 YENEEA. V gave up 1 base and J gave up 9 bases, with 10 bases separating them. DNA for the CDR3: TGTGCCAGCAGCTTAGTACCCAGGGGTGAGCAGTTCTTC. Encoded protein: CASSLVPRGEQFF. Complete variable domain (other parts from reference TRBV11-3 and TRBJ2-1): EAGVVQSPRYKIIEKKQPVAFWCNPISGHNTLYWYLQNLGQGPELLIRYENEEAVDDSQLPKDRFSAERLKGVDSTLKIQPAELGDSAVYLCASSLVPRGEQFFGPGTRLTVL.

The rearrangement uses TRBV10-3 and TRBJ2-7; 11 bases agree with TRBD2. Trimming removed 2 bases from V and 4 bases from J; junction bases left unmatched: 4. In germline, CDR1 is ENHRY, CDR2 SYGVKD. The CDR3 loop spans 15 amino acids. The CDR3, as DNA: TGTGCCATCAGTGAGCCGGGACTAGCGGTTTACGAGCAGTACTTC. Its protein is CAISEPGLAVYEQYF.

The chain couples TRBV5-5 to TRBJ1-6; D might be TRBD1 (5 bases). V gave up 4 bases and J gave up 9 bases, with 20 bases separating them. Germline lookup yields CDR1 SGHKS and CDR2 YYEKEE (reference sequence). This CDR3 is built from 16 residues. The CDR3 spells CASSLAPGVISSPLHF. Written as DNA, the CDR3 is TGTGCCAGCAGCCTGGCCCCGGGGGTGATAAGTTCACCCCTCCACTTT.

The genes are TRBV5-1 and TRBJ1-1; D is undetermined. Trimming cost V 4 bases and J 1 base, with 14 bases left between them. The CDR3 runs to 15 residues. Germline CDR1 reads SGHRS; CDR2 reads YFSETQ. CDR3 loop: CASSLHWEKNTEAFF. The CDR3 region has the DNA TGCGCCAGCAGCCTTCATTGGGAGAAGAACACTGAAGCTTTCTTT.

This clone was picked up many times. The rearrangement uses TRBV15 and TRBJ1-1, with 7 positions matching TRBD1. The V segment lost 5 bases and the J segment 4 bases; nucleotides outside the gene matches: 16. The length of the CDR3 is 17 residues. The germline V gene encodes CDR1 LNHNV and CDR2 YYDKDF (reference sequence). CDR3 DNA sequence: TGTGCCACCAGCCCCCGATCCACAGGGGACAAGCGCACTGAAGCTTTCTTT. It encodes CATSPRSTGDKRTEAFF.

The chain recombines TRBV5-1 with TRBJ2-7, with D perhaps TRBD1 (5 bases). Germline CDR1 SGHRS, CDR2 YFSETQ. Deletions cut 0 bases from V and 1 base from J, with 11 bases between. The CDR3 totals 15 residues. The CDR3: CASSLVGQGSYEQYF. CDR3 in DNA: TGCGCCAGCAGCTTGGTGGGGCAGGGATCCTACGAGCAGTACTTC.

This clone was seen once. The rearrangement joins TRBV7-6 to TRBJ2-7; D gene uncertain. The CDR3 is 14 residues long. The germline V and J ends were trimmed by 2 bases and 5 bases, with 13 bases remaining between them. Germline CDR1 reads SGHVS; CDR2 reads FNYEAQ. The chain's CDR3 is CASSLTGRNDEQYF. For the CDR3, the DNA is TGTGCCAGCAGCTTAACCGGCAGGAACGACGAGCAGTACTTC. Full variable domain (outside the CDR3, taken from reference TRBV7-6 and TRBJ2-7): GAGVSQSPRYKVTKRGQDVALRCDPISGHVSLYWYRQALGQGPEFLTYFNYEAQQDKSGLPNDRFSAERPEGSISTLTIQRTEQRDSAMYRCASSLTGRNDEQYFGPGTRLTVT.

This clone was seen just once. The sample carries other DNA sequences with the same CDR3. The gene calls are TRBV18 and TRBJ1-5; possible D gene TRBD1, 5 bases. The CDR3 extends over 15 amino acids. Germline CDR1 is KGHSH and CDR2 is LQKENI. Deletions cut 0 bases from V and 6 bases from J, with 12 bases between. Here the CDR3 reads CASSPPSQGGQPQHF. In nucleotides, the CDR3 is TGTGCCAGCTCACCACCGAGCCAGGGTGGTCAGCCCCAGCATTTT. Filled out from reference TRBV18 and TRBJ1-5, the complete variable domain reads NAGVMQNPRHLVRRRGQEARLRCSPMKGHSHVYWYRQLPEEGLKFMVYLQKENIIDESGMPKERFSAEFPKEGPSILRIQQVVRGDSAAYFCASSPPSQGGQPQHFGDGTRLSIL.

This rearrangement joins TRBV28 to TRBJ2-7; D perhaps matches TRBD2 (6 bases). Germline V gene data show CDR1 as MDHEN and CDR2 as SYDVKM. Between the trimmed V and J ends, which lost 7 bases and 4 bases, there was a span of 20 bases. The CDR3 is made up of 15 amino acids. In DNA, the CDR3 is TGTGCCAGCAAACCGCGGGGCCAGGTGGGGTACGAGCAGTACTTC. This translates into CASKPRGQVGYEQYF.

CDR3: CASSELPTGNTGELFF. CDR3 nucleotide sequence: TGTGCCAGCAGTGAACTTCCGACAGGGAACACCGGGGAGCTGTTTTTT. This chain uses TRBV6-1 with TRBJ2-2; possible D gene TRBD1, 6 bases. There are 16 residues in the CDR3. V lost 2 bases to trimming and J lost 1 base, with 11 bases between them. From germline, CDR1 is MNHNS and CDR2 SASEGT.